This record concerns one T cell receptor (beta chain) sequence. These data belong to a study of blood T cells in healthy people across ages. Ranging in age from roughly 6 to 90, the donors were healthy Caucasian individuals from Russia. A J-beta primer mix and a sample-barcoded 5' primer were used in a second PCR of about 7 to 12 cycles. Each CDR3 protein gets one entry after TCRdb re-called the 5' RACE reads with MiXCR. The sample shows nearly 800,000 distinct CDR3 sequences, roughly three fifths of them seen only once. This CDR3 spans 13 amino acids. CDR1 and CDR2 from the germline V gene are LNHNV and YYDKDF (reference sequence). Trimming took off 9 bases at V and 4 bases at J, with 15 bases between the two ends.

The source is a man aged 35 to 55 in good health. The gene calls are TRBV15 and TRBJ1-1, with TRBD1 as a possible D gene (5 bases). The specimen sequenced was blood. CDR3 loop: CATGMGVGTEAFF. As DNA, the CDR3 is TGTGCCACTGGGATGGGGGTTGGCACTGAAGCTTTCTTT.